What follows are 18 T cell receptor beta chains derived from one specimen sequenced in a study of blood T cell repertoires in COVID-19. Here immunoSEQ multiplex PCR was the method, and the copy in TCRdb shows in-frame clones only, minus some. The sample gives under 300,000 clones, around 85% of which show up once; 3% to 4% is in the top ten. What was sequenced was peripheral blood. The receptors were sampled from a middle-aged woman with active or convalescent COVID-19.

The chain employs TRBV7-9 and TRBJ1-4, with D unclear. Trimming pared 2 bases from V and 7 bases from J, leaving 8 bases between. CDR3 length equals 13 residues. Per germline, CDR1 SEHNR and CDR2 FQNEAQ (reference sequence). The CDR3 protein is CASSLSPIEKLFF. DNA of the CDR3: TGTGCCAGCAGCTTATCCCCCATTGAAAAACTGTTTTTT.

The chain joins TRBV7-3 to TRBJ1-5; 11 bases agree with TRBD1. The trim removed 5 bases at V and 5 bases at J, leaving 17 bases unmatched. Germline CDR1 and CDR2: SGHTA and FQGTGA. The CDR3 runs 19 residues. In nucleotides, the CDR3 is TGTGCCAGCAGCCCCCCGGTGGGGACAGGGGGGAAGACTTATCAGCCCCAGCATTTT. It encodes CASSPPVGTGGKTYQPQHF.

The J gene is TRBJ2-5, the V gene TRBV3-1 (or the pseudogene TRBV3-2), with D perhaps matching TRBD2 (5 bases). This CDR3 spans 14 amino acids. Per germline, CDR1 LGHDT and CDR2 YNNKEL (reference sequence). The V end was cut by 1 base, the J end by 0 bases, with 6 bases between. Here the CDR3 reads CASSQAGNQETQYF. Here the CDR3 DNA reads TGTGCCAGCAGCCAAGCCGGGAACCAAGAGACCCAGTACTTC.

The chain is built from TRBV5-6 and TRBJ2-3; a weak D match, TRBD2 (6 bases). Germline V gives CDR1 SGHDT, CDR2 YYEEEE. The CDR3 has 13 residues. Deletions cut 4 bases from V and 4 bases from J, with 10 bases between. The CDR3: CASSAGLADTQYF. CDR3 nucleotides: TGTGCCAGCAGCGCGGGACTTGCAGATACGCAGTATTTT. Combining the CDR3 with reference TRBV5-6 and TRBJ2-3 gives the whole variable domain DAGVTQSPTHLIKTRGQQVTLRCSPKSGHDTVSWYQQALGQGPQFIFQYYEEEERQRGNFPDRFSGHQFPNYSSELNVNALLLGDSALYLCASSAGLADTQYFGPGTRLTVL.

The chain links TRBV3-1 (or the pseudogene TRBV3-2) to TRBJ1-1, with D unresolved. Trimming took 5 bases from V and 5 from J, leaving 21 bases between them. The CDR3 extends over 16 amino acids. CDR1 and CDR2 from the germline V gene are LGHDT and YNNKEL (reference sequence). In DNA, the CDR3 is TGTGCCAGCAGCGATAGAAGCCTCCTCGGGGAAACTGAAGCTTTCTTT. Its protein is CASSDRSLLGETEAFF.

The chain carries TRBV2 and TRBJ1-2; tentative D call: TRBD1 (5 bases). The germline V and J ends were trimmed by 1 base and 8 bases, with 14 bases remaining between them. The CDR3 is 14 residues long. Germline values: CDR1 SNHLY, CDR2 FYNNEI. The CDR3 DNA reads as TGTGCCAGCAGTGAAGGCCCGGGGGTCGGGGGCTACACCTTC. Translated, it gives CASSEGPGVGGYTF.

This sequence joins TRBV6-5 and TRBJ2-3; 8 bases agree with TRBD1. V was clipped by 4 bases and J by 6 bases; unmatched bases: 6. Germline CDR1 reads MNHEY; CDR2 reads SVGAGI. The CDR3 extends over 14 amino acids. CDR3 coding DNA: TGTGCCAGCAGTTTTCAGGGGGCAGGGGATACGCAGTATTTT. Its protein product is CASSFQGAGDTQYF.

DNA of the CDR3: TGTGCCAGCAGATTTTTACGGTTCTATAATTCACCCCTCCACTTT. Protein sequence: CASRFLRFYNSPLHF. V and J are TRBV6-5 and TRBJ1-6; D is uncertain. V lost 6 bases, J lost 3 bases, and 12 bases lay in between. Germline values: CDR1 MNHEY, CDR2 SVGAGI. The CDR3 extends over 15 amino acids.

The rearrangement links TRBV7-9 to TRBJ2-7; tentatively, D is TRBD2 (7 bases). CDR1 is SEHNR and CDR2 is FQNEAQ in the germline V gene (reference sequence). Trimming took 5 bases from V and 2 from J, leaving 22 bases between them. This CDR3 comprises 17 residues. The CDR3 protein is CASSPSGGGPITYEQYV. The CDR3 nucleotides read TGTGCCAGCAGCCCATCTGGGGGGGGCCCCATTACCTACGAGCAGTACGTC.

V usage is TRBV3-1 (or the pseudogene TRBV3-2) and J usage is TRBJ2-5, with TRBD2 matching 14 bases. The CDR3 extends over 16 amino acids. V dropped 4 bases and J dropped 4; count of bases not matched to a gene: 5. Germline CDR1 LGHDT, CDR2 YNNKEL (reference sequence). The CDR3: CASSLTSGGAGETQYF. CDR3 coding DNA: TGTGCCAGCAGCCTGACTAGCGGGGGGGCTGGAGAGACCCAGTACTTC.

This clone appeared a single time. CDR3 region: CAIRGDIWEKLFF. DNA for the CDR3: TGTGCCATCAGGGGGGACATTTGGGAAAAACTGTTTTTT. The chain has TRBV10-3 and TRBJ1-4, with D maybe TRBD1 (6 bases). The CDR3 covers 13 residues. In germline, CDR1 is ENHRY, CDR2 SYGVKD. V was cut by 6 bases and J by 8 bases, with 13 bases left in between.

The chain links TRBV6-5 to TRBJ1-6, with D perhaps matching TRBD1 (5 bases). The CDR3 runs 15 residues. V shed 6 bases and J shed 7 bases, with 16 bases lying between them. The V gene's germline CDR1 is MNHEY and CDR2 SVGAGI. The CDR3: CASSRTQGYNSPLHF. As DNA, the CDR3 is TGTGCCAGCAGCCGGACCCAGGGTTACAATTCACCCCTCCACTTT.

The CDR3: CASSIRPVAGTEAFF. As DNA, the CDR3 is TGTGCCAGCAGTATACGCCCCGTGGCGGGGACTGAAGCTTTCTTT. V usage is TRBV6-5 and J usage is TRBJ1-1, with D hard to call. The V gene's germline CDR1 is MNHEY and CDR2 SVGAGI. The ends were cut back, 5 bases at V and 5 bases at J, with 18 bases in the middle. The CDR3 is 15 residues long.

CDR3 sequence reads: CASSSGGETQYF. The CDR3 coding sequence is TGTGCCAGCAGTTCTGGAGGAGAGACCCAGTACTTC. This chain connects TRBV6-5 to TRBJ2-5; a weak D match, TRBD2 (5 bases). Germline V lookup: CDR1 MNHEY, CDR2 SVGAGI. Trimming took off 4 bases at V and 4 bases at J, with 7 bases between the two ends. The CDR3 has 12 amino acids.

V and J are TRBV5-4 and TRBJ1-1; perhaps TRBD1 as D (6 bases). V was trimmed by 2 bases and J by 4 bases, leaving 15 bases between them. Germline V lookup: CDR1 SGHNT, CDR2 YYREEE (reference sequence). The CDR3 is 15 residues long. The CDR3 is CASSFPPGVTTEAFF. CDR3 coding DNA: TGTGCCAGCAGCTTTCCCCCAGGGGTCACCACTGAAGCTTTCTTT.

This rearrangement joins TRBV7-3 to TRBJ1-3; D not certain. This CDR3 spans 13 amino acids. The V gene lost 4 bases and the J gene lost 0 bases, with 4 bases spanning the gap. The V gene's germline CDR1 is SGHTA and CDR2 FQGTGA. The CDR3 loop reads CASSSSSGNTIYF. CDR3 sequence (DNA): TGTGCCAGCAGCTCTAGCTCTGGAAACACCATATATTTT.

The rearrangement links TRBV7-9 to TRBJ1-2; no reliable D call. This CDR3 is 14 amino acids long. The germline V and J ends were trimmed by 6 bases and 8 bases, with 19 bases remaining between them. Germline assignment: CDR1 SEHNR and CDR2 FQNEAQ (reference sequence). The CDR3 here is CASSQSGRLLGYTF. The DNA for the CDR3 is TGTGCCAGCAGTCAAAGCGGGCGTCTCCTGGGCTACACCTTC.

The chain combines TRBV6-5 with TRBJ1-2, with no clear D. V lost 6 bases to trimming and J lost 7 bases, with 9 bases between them. CDR3 length: 11 residues. Germline V gene lookup returns CDR1 MNHEY and CDR2 SVGAGI. This CDR3 is CASRGRGGYTF. CDR3 nucleotide sequence: TGTGCCAGCAGGGGTCGGGGTGGCTACACCTTC.